This T cell receptor (beta chain) is drawn from a study of identical twins. This clonotype was seen a handful of times. Its antigen remains unidentified. This CDR3 is 15 amino acids long. Looked up from germline, CDR1 is DFQATT and CDR2 is SNEGSKA (reference sequence). The trim removed 1 base at V and 4 bases at J, leaving 6 bases unmatched. TCRdb re-analysed the 5' RACE reads in MiXCR, keeping a single row per CDR3 protein. In the table there are some 570,000 distinct CDR3 sequences, 20% to 25% of which are singletons. The study's findings and limits: Insertion counts were lower in abundant cord blood beta clonotypes, a trend that memory repertoires did not show. Possibly, invariant MAIT and iNKT cells partly confounded zero-insertion analyses. Twin pairs' shared out-of-frame alpha sequences were enriched in low generation probability.

The donor group consisted entirely of healthy Caucasians. The same sample was also studied in work on yellow fever vaccine responses in identical twins.

Material: CD4+ T cells sorted from blood. The chain is built from TRBV20-1 and TRBJ2-1, with TRBD2 matching over 8 bases. The clonotype was recovered from a woman aged 18-35 years in good health. The CDR3 coding sequence is TGCAGTGCTAGAGCCACTAGCGGCAATTACAATGAGCAGTTCTTC. This encodes CSARATSGNYNEQFF.